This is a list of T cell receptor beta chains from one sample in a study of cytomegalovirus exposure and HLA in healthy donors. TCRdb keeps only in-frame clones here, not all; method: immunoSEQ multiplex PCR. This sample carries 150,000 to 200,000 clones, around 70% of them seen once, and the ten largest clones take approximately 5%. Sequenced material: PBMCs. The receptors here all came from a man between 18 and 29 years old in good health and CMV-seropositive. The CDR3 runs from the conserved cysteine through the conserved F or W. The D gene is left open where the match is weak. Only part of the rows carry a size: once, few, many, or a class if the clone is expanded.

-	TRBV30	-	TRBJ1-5	CAWSLANQPQHF	TGTGCCTGGAGTCTAGCTAATCAGCCCCAGCATTTT
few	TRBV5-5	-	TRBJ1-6	CASSFLLQGNSPLHF	TGTGCCAGCAGCTTTTTGCTGCAGGGCAATTCACCCCTCCACTTT
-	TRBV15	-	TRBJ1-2	CATSRSDDSSVMGYTF	TGTGCCACCAGCAGATCTGATGACAGCTCCGTTATGGGCTACACCTTC
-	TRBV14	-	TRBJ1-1	CASSLSTEAFF	TGTGCCAGCAGCCTCTCCACTGAAGCTTTCTTT
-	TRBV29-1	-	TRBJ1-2	CSVGRQKTNYGYTF	TGCAGCGTTGGGAGACAGAAAACTAACTATGGCTACACCTTC
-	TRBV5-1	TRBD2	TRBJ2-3	CASTGTRGDTQYF	TGCGCCAGCACCGGGACTAGAGGGGATACGCAGTATTTT
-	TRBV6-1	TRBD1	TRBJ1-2	CASSETGEGYTF	TGTGCCAGCAGTGAGACAGGGGAGGGCTACACCTTC
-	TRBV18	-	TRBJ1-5	CASSPIGGNNQPQHF	TGTGCCAGCTCACCGATCGGGGGTAACAATCAGCCCCAGCATTTT
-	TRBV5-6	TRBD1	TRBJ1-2	CASSFDAGGGYGYTF	TGTGCCAGCAGCTTCGATGCAGGGGGTGGCTATGGCTACACCTTC
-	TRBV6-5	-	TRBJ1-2	CASSYSMDSNYGYTF	TGTGCCAGCAGTTACTCCATGGACAGTAACTATGGCTACACCTTC
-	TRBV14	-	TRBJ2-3	CASSQAGVSDTQYF	TGTGCCAGCAGCCAAGCGGGGGTCTCGGATACGCAGTATTTT
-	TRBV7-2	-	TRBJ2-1	CASSLASNHNEQFF	TGTGCCAGCAGCTTAGCATCTAACCACAATGAGCAGTTCTTC
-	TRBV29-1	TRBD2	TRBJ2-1	CSVAGTSGTGNNEQFF	TGCAGCGTTGCCGGGACTAGCGGGACGGGTAACAATGAGCAGTTCTTC
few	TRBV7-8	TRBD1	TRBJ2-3	CASTIGGTGLSDTQYF	TGTGCCAGCACCATAGGTGGGACAGGGCTTTCAGATACGCAGTATTTT
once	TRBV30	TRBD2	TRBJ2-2	CAWSNSGRDTGELFF	TGTGCCTGGAGTAACAGCGGGAGAGACACCGGGGAGCTGTTTTTT
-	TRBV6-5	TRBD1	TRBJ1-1	CASSLAGQGFLQAFF	TGTGCCAGCAGCTTAGCCGGACAGGGTTTCCTTCAAGCTTTCTTT
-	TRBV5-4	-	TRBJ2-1	CASSLRLEQQFF	TGTGCCAGCAGCTTGCGACTAGAGCAACAGTTCTTC
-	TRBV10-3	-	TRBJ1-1	CAISESGGVGMKRFF	TGTGCCATCAGTGAGTCCGGGGGAGTGGGAATGAAGAGATTCTTT
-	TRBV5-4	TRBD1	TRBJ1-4	CASSWDRAGEKLFF	TGTGCCAGCAGCTGGGACAGGGCGGGGGAAAAACTGTTTTTT
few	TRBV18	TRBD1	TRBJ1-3	CASSEGQTQNTIYF	TGTGCCAGCTCAGAGGGACAGACACAAAACACCATATATTTT
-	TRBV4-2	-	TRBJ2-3	CASSQDGTGRNTDTQYF	TGTGCCAGCAGCCAAGATGGGACGGGGAGGAACACAGATACGCAGTATTTT
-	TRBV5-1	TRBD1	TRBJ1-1	CASSLVPGQGARSTEAFF	TGCGCCAGCAGCTTGGTCCCGGGACAGGGGGCGAGGAGCACTGAAGCTTTCTTT
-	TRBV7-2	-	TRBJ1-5	CASSLAAGDQPQHF	TGTGCCAGCAGCTTAGCGGCGGGAGATCAGCCCCAGCATTTT
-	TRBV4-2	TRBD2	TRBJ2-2	CASEREWGGELFF	TGTGCCAGCGAGCGGGAGTGGGGCGGGGAGCTGTTTTTT
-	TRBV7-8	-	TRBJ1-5	CASSLAALGVNQPQHF	TGTGCCAGCAGCTTAGCGGCGTTAGGGGTCAATCAGCCCCAGCATTTT
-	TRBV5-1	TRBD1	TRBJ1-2	CASSLAEGARGYTF	TGCGCCAGCAGCTTGGCCGAGGGGGCGCGAGGCTACACCTTC
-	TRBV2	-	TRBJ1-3	CASTGTSGNTIYF	TGTGCCAGCACTGGCACCTCTGGAAACACCATATATTTT
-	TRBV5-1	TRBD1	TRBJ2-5	CASSPDRGRETQYF	TGCGCCAGCAGCCCCGACAGGGGTCGAGAGACCCAGTACTTC
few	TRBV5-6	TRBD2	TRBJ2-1	CASSALKLASWDEQFF	TGTGCCAGCAGCGCCCTTAAACTAGCGAGCTGGGATGAGCAGTTCTTC
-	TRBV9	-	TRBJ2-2	CASSETLISSSPGELFF	TGTGCCAGCAGCGAGACTTTAATAAGTAGTAGTCCCGGGGAGCTGTTTTTT
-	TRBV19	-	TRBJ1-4	CASSIAGRFNEKLFF	TGTGCCAGTAGTATAGCAGGCCGGTTTAATGAAAAACTGTTTTTT
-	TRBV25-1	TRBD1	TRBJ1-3	CASSENPGQGEENTIYF	TGTGCCAGCAGTGAAAACCCGGGACAGGGTGAAGAAAACACCATATATTTT
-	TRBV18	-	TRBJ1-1	CASSPGRGGDTEAFF	TGTGCCAGCTCACCCGGCCGTGGGGGGGACACTGAAGCTTTCTTT
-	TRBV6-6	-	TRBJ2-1	CASSYLQGSSYNEQFF	TGTGCCAGCAGTTATTTGCAGGGAAGCTCCTACAATGAGCAGTTCTTC
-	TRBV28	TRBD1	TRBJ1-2	CASDRGPSGYTF	TGTGCCTCGGACAGGGGGCCCTCGGGCTACACCTTC
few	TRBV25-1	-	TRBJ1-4	CASSEYGRTNEKLFF	TGTGCCAGCAGTGAATATGGCAGGACTAATGAAAAACTGTTTTTT
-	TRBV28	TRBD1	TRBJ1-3	CASRLGQAGNTIYF	TGTGCCAGCAGGCTAGGACAGGCTGGAAACACCATATATTTT
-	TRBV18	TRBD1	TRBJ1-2	CASSPPNTGGASGYTF	TGTGCCAGCTCACCTCCGAATACAGGGGGCGCAAGTGGCTACACCTTC
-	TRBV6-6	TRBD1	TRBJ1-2	CASNRQGDRGYTF	TGTGCCAGCAATCGACAGGGGGATCGTGGCTACACCTTC
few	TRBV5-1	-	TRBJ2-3	CASSFWGPGDTQYF	TGCGCCAGCAGCTTCTGGGGGCCTGGGGATACGCAGTATTTT
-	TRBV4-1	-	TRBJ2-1	CASSQETEQSYNEQFF	TGCGCCAGCAGCCAAGAAACGGAGCAGTCCTACAATGAGCAGTTCTTC